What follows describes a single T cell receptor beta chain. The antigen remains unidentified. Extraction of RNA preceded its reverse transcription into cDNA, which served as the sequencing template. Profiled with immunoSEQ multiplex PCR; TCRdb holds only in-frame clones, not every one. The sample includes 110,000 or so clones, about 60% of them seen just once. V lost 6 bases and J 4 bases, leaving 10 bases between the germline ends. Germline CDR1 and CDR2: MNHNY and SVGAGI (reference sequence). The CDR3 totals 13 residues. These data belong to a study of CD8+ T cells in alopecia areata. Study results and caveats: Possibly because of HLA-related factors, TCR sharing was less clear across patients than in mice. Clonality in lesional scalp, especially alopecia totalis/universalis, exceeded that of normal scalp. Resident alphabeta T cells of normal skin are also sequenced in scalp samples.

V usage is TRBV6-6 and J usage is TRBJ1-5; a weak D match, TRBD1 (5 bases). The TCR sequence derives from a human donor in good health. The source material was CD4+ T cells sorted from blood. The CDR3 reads CASSWGLNQPQHF. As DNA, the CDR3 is TGTGCCAGCAGCTGGGGGTTAAATCAGCCCCAGCATTTT.